The entry that follows covers one T cell receptor beta chain sequence. No cognate antigen has been identified for it. The input lacks base qualities; no much larger clone sits a single base away. This was a case-control study nested in a cohort of healthcare workers in London, UK, who had nasopharyngeal swab PCR tests and blood samples taken every week. Between 23 and 31 March 2020, the week of the UK lockdown, healthcare workers were enrolled and then followed up weekly for as long as 16 weeks. This sample is part of a study of early T cells in non-severe SARS-CoV-2 infection (dated by TCRdb to about 2021). About the study as a whole: TCR sequencing used bulk RNA from unsorted whole blood, so alpha and beta chains could not be paired.

V sheds 5 bases and J sheds 6 bases, leaving 13 bases between their ends. The CDR3 sequence holds 14 residues, the cysteine and phenylalanine included. The kept DNA is CDR3 alone, 42 bases in frame from the first base. According to the germline V gene (reference sequence), CDR1 reads LNHDA and CDR2 reads SQIVND. The method behind the library was 5' RACE. Sequencing used a NextSeq 500. In the TCR library protocol, unique molecular identifiers were attached to individual cDNA molecules to correct for PCR bias and sequencing error. TCR alpha and beta chains were both sequenced, and the abundances of alpha and beta sequences in each sample were closely correlated with each other. In the source study's methods: Decombinator V4 was used to annotate the V gene, J gene and CDR3 of the TCR sequences. Expanded TCRs were defined as changing significantly between any two time points under a Poisson model with p below 0.0001. TCR abundances were normalised to the total number of TCRs sequenced per sample and were expressed as counts per million. TRAV1-2 paired with TRAJ12, TRAJ20 or TRAJ33 defined MAIT TCRs, while TRAV10 paired with TRAJ18 defined iNKT TCRs. VDJdb, accessed 1 November 2021, was searched for CMV, EBV and SARS-CoV-2 annotated TCRs, with TCRs annotated for multiple antigens excluded. TCRdb ran its own pipeline on the public reads, namely fastp trimming at Q25 and MiXCR clone calling, and kept in-frame beta chains. Rows merge per CDR3 protein into single entries with the most common DNA and genes. The V and J calls shown here were made by TCRdb, not taken from the authors' results. For this sample there are 45,000 to 50,000 distinct CDR3 sequences; around 5.6% appear just once. The top ten constitute 4.5% of the sample.

Results the study describes overall, beyond this receptor: VDJdb matching was skewed toward anti-spike CD8 responses and likely underestimated virus-specific expansions, missing private and CD4 specificities.

The rearranged chain carries TRBV19 and TRBJ2-2; perhaps TRBD1 is the D gene, with 6 bases matching. This receptor was identified in an adult who was a healthcare worker with PCR-confirmed SARS-CoV-2 infection or an uninfected control (not recorded which). The sequenced sample consisted of whole blood. The CDR3 corresponds to CASSANRQAGELFF. The nucleotide sequence reads as follows: TGTGCCAGTAGTGCGAACAGACAGGCCGGGGAGCTGTTTTTT.